The 25 T cell receptor beta chains in this list originate from one sample, sequenced in a study of regulatory T cells in long-lasting Graves disease. As to time point: persistent/refractory GD, antithyroid drugs over 5 years with positive TRAb. From RNA extracted from PBMCs, the TCR library was made. Through Arm-PCR of CDR3 regions and iRepertoire HTBI primers, TCR beta libraries were built. Each CDR3 protein is one row after TCRdb ran MiXCR on the multiplex PCR reads. Here the sample spans a few hundred thousand distinct CDR3 sequences, around a quarter being singletons. The sample in question was peripheral blood mononuclear cells (PBMCs), obtained when the disease was refractory, from a patient treated with antithyroid drugs. These receptor sequences come from a female donor with Graves disease.

With regard to this clonotype: One base away lies a much larger clone, so this may be a sequencing read error. The chain is built from TRBV6-2 or TRBV6-3 and TRBJ1-2; D gene ambiguous. This CDR3 contains 13 residues. V lost 5 bases, J lost 4 bases, and 11 bases lay in between. Germline V CDR1 and CDR2: MNHEY, SVGEGT. The CDR3 DNA reads as TGTGCCAGCAGTGTGTACAGCACCTATGGCTACACCTTC. Amino acids: CASSVYSTYGYTF.

This clonotype was counted many times. This rearrangement joins TRBV20-1 to TRBJ2-7, with D unclear. CDR3 length: 12 residues. The germline CDR1 and CDR2 sequences are DFQATT and SNEGSKA (reference sequence). V lost 3 bases and J lost 6, with 12 bases in between. This chain's CDR3 is CSASHDSREQYF. CDR3 bases: TGCAGTGCTAGCCACGATTCGCGCGAGCAGTACTTC.

A remark on this clonotype: One base away lies a much larger clone, so this may be a sequencing read error. This CDR3 reads CASSLYPLANYEQHF. The CDR3 nucleotides are TGTGCCAGCAGTTTATATCCCCTCGCGAACTACGAGCAGCACTTC. The genes are TRBV27 and TRBJ2-7; D unresolved. The CDR3 sequence is 15 residues long. CDR1 and CDR2 (germline): MNHEY, SMNVEV (reference sequence).

The CDR3 loop reads CASSLKLRGEQYF. The CDR3 nucleotides read TGTGCCAGCAGCTTAAAATTGAGGGGGGAGCAGTACTTC. The genes are TRBV7-9 and TRBJ2-7; perhaps TRBD1 as D (6 bases). This CDR3 contains 13 residues. Germline values: CDR1 SEHNR, CDR2 FQNEAQ (reference sequence). The germline V and J ends were trimmed by 2 bases and 7 bases, with 12 bases remaining between them.

In the case of this clonotype: One junction end disagrees with the germline gene, perhaps due to a read error. This chain connects TRBV7-7 to TRBJ2-5, with a tentative D call TRBD1 (5 bases). This CDR3 has 16 amino acids. Per germline, CDR1 SSHAT and CDR2 FNYEAQ (reference sequence). This CDR3 is CASSFIDSGLGETQYF. The CDR3 bases are TGTGCTAGCAGCTTTATCGACAGTGGGCTGGGAGAGACCCAGTACTTC. Full variable domain (rest looked up from reference TRBV7-7 and TRBJ2-5): GAGVSQSPRYKVTKRGQDVTLRCDPISSHATLYWYQQALGQGPEFLTYFNYEAQPDKSGLPSDRFSAERPEGSISTLTIQRTEQRDSAMYRCASSFIDSGLGETQYFGPGTRLLVL.

This clonotype occurred many times. The V call is TRBV2, the J call TRBJ2-2; 7 bases line up with TRBD2. Looked up from germline, CDR1 is SNHLY and CDR2 is FYNNEI. V lost 6 bases and J lost 6; bases outside the gene matches: 7. There are 14 residues in the CDR3. CDR3 amino acids: CASSAGARAGELFF. DNA for the CDR3: TGTGCCAGCAGCGCGGGAGCTAGGGCCGGGGAGCTGTTTTTT.

This clonotype came up many times. The V call is TRBV5-1, the J call TRBJ1-2; maybe TRBD1 (5 bases). Trimming took off 0 bases at V and 6 bases at J, with 9 bases between the two ends. Germline V gene data show CDR1 as SGHRS and CDR2 as YFSETQ. This CDR3 comprises 13 residues. This CDR3 is CASSLEGLDGYTF. The CDR3, as DNA: TGCGCCAGCAGCTTGGAGGGGTTAGATGGCTACACCTTC. The variable domain in full, with the rest retrieved from reference TRBV5-1 and TRBJ1-2, is KAGVTQTPRYLIKTRGQQVTLSCSPISGHRSVSWYQQTPGQGLQFLFEYFSETQRNKGNFPGRFSGRQFSNSRSEMNVSTLELGDSALYLCASSLEGLDGYTFGSGTRLTVV.

This clonotype appeared a few times. The chain carries TRBV15 and TRBJ2-7; 8 bases match TRBD1. Losses at the gene ends were 0 bases for V and 4 bases for J; bases not matched to a gene: 5. Germline assignment: CDR1 LNHNV and CDR2 YYDKDF (reference sequence). The CDR3 contains 15 residues. The CDR3 DNA follows: TGTGCCACCAGCAGAGATAGGACAGGGCGTTACGAGCAGTACTTC. Translation: CATSRDRTGRYEQYF.

This clonotype was seen a handful of times. The rearrangement joins TRBV5-8 to TRBJ1-5, with TRBD1 as a possible D gene (6 bases). CDR3 length: 14 residues. Germline V gene lookup returns CDR1 SGHTS and CDR2 YDEGEE. V lost 4 bases and J lost 3, with 11 bases in between. In DNA form, the CDR3 reads TGTGCCAGCAGCCAAGGACAGATCAATCAGCCCCAGCATTTT. As protein: CASSQGQINQPQHF.

This clonotype was detected ten times or more. The chain is built from TRBV7-9 and TRBJ1-4, with D uncertain. Germline CDR1 reads SEHNR; CDR2 reads FQNEAQ (reference sequence). Between the trimmed V and J ends, which lost 6 bases and 0 bases, there was a span of 11 bases. This CDR3 comprises 15 residues. CDR3 region: CASRRDMTTNEKLFF. For the CDR3, the DNA is TGTGCCAGCAGGAGAGACATGACAACTAATGAAAAACTGTTTTTT.

This clonotype is a singleton in its sample. The chain recombines TRBV20-1 with TRBJ1-1; 7 bases line up with TRBD1. The CDR3 has 13 residues. V lost 1 base to trimming and J lost 5 bases; unmatched junction nucleotides: 4. Germline CDR1 is DFQATT and CDR2 is SNEGSKA (reference sequence). The CDR3 loop reads CSARGDRETEAFF. Here the CDR3 DNA reads TGCAGTGCTAGAGGAGACAGGGAAACTGAAGCTTTCTTT.

Regarding this clonotype: A much bigger clone sits one base away, suggesting this may be a read error. J is TRBJ2-5 and V is TRBV6-9; 7 bases line up with TRBD1. Germline-derived CDR1 and CDR2 are MNHGY and SVAAGI. The CDR3 extends over 17 amino acids. Trimming at V came to 3 bases and at J to 5 bases, leaving 15 bases not matched to a gene. The CDR3 DNA sequence: TGTGCCAGCAGTTACTCCGGGACAGTGGACCTGAGTGAGACCCAGTACTTC. Translation: CASSYSGTVDLSETQYF.

The J gene is TRBJ1-2, the V gene TRBV19, with D hard to call. This CDR3 has 15 amino acids. V dropped 0 bases and J dropped 7 bases, with 15 bases sitting between them. The germline gives CDR1 LNHDA, CDR2 SQIVND (reference sequence). The CDR3 sequence: CASSIDRLANGGYTF. The CDR3 DNA sequence: TGTGCCAGTAGTATAGACAGGCTGGCTAATGGTGGCTACACCTTC. The full variable domain, its missing parts supplied by reference TRBV19 and TRBJ1-2, is DGGITQSPKYLFRKEGQNVTLSCEQNLNHDAMYWYRQDPGQGLRLIYYSQIVNDFQKGDIAEGYSVSREKKESFPLTVTSAQKNPTAFYLCASSIDRLANGGYTFGSGTRLTVV.

This clonotype was recorded many times. This chain uses TRBV6-1 with TRBJ1-2, with D unclear. The V end was cut by 7 bases, the J end by 2 bases, with 11 bases between. Germline V gives CDR1 MNHNS, CDR2 SASEGT. This CDR3 has 13 residues. CDR3 nucleotides: TGTGCCAGCACATTGGCGGCGAACTATGGCTACACCTTC. Translation: CASTLAANYGYTF.

This clonotype came up a few times. The chain recombines TRBV7-9 with TRBJ2-5, with D unresolved. There are 14 residues in the CDR3. Trimming took 1 base from V and 5 from J, leaving 11 bases between them. The germline V gene encodes CDR1 SEHNR and CDR2 FQNEAQ (reference sequence). The CDR3 nucleotides read TGTGCCAGCAGCTTAGATGGGGTTGCGGAGACCCAGTACTTC. Translating it yields CASSLDGVAETQYF.

This rearrangement joins TRBV6-1 to TRBJ1-4, with a weak D call TRBD1 (6 bases). The CDR3 contains 15 residues. Trimming took 3 bases from V and 8 from J, leaving 16 bases between them. Per germline, CDR1 MNHNS and CDR2 SASEGT. CDR3 DNA sequence: TGTGCCAGCAGTGATCAGAGGGGGTCCGTGGAAAAACTGTTTTTT. Its translation is CASSDQRGSVEKLFF.

This clonotype came up many times. The chain combines TRBV28 with TRBJ1-1; tentatively, D is TRBD1 (5 bases). The CDR3 is 11 amino acids. Germline-derived CDR1 and CDR2 are MDHEN and SYDVKM. V shed 4 bases and J shed 7 bases, with 7 bases lying between them. The CDR3 DNA sequence: TGTGCCAGCAGTTCCACAGGTGAAGCTTTCTTT. The encoded protein is CASSSTGEAFF.

The genes are TRBV2 and TRBJ1-1; D remains ambiguous. Trimming cost V 6 bases and J 4 bases, with 18 bases left between them. Germline lookup yields CDR1 SNHLY and CDR2 FYNNEI. This CDR3 comprises 15 residues. CDR3 protein: CASSQDGGWITEAFF. CDR3 in DNA: TGTGCCAGCAGCCAAGATGGAGGGTGGATCACTGAAGCTTTCTTT.

This clonotype was detected a few times. The chain couples TRBV27 to TRBJ2-1, with 12 positions matching TRBD1. V shed 7 bases and J 6 bases; nucleotides not matched to a gene: 13. Germline CDR1 and CDR2: MNHEY and SMNVEV (reference sequence). The CDR3 runs to 17 residues. Here the CDR3 DNA reads TGTGCCAGCACCCCCAGCCATGGGACAGGGGGCCGCAATGAGCAGTTCTTC. This encodes CASTPSHGTGGRNEQFF.

This clonotype was seen a few times. The V gene is TRBV4-1, the J gene TRBJ2-4; tentatively, D is TRBD2 (5 bases). V shed 3 bases and J shed 9 bases, with 6 bases lying between them. CDR3 size: 11 residues. Germline V gene data show CDR1 as MGHRA and CDR2 as YSYEKL. CDR3 sequence: CASSQDSIQYF. The CDR3 region has the DNA TGCGCCAGCAGCCAGGACTCCATTCAGTACTTC.

The rearrangement joins TRBV6-1 to TRBJ2-7, with TRBD2 matching 10 bases. CDR1 and CDR2 (germline): MNHNS, SASEGT. This CDR3 spans 17 amino acids. Losses at the gene ends were 5 bases for V and 0 bases for J; bases not matched to a gene: 10. The CDR3: CASSRSSGGVSSYEQYF. The CDR3 region has the DNA TGTGCCAGCAGTAGGTCTAGCGGGGGTGTCAGCTCCTACGAGCAGTACTTC.

Details on this clonotype: Sequence at one end of the junction differs from germline and may be a read error. The chain is built from TRBV11-1 and TRBJ2-7; TRBD1 matches 7 bases. CDR3 length equals 15 residues. CDR1 is SGHAT, CDR2 FQDESV, per germline (reference sequence). CDR3 region: CTSSPRTGSTYEQYF. The CDR3 DNA is TGTACCAGCAGCCCGCGGACAGGTTCTACCTACGAGCAGTACTTC. The full variable domain, rest sourced from reference TRBV11-1 and TRBJ2-7, is EAEVAQSPRYKITEKSQAVAFWCDPISGHATLYWYRQILGQGPELLVQFQDESVVDDSQLPKDRFSAERLKGVDSTLKIQPAELGDSAMYLCTSSPRTGSTYEQYFGPGTRLTVT.

This clonotype was seen a handful of times. This sequence joins TRBV3-1 and TRBJ2-2, with D perhaps matching TRBD2 (6 bases). V was shortened by 4 bases and J by 4 bases, with 13 bases between the two germline ends. CDR1 is LGHDT, CDR2 YNNKEL, per germline (reference sequence). The CDR3 runs 15 residues. The chain's CDR3 is CASSRRAETTGELFF. CDR3 DNA sequence: TGTGCCAGCAGCCGGAGGGCGGAGACCACCGGGGAGCTGTTTTTT.

The V and J genes are TRBV6-2 or TRBV6-3 and TRBJ1-5; D unresolved. The CDR3 consists of 20 residues. In germline, CDR1 is MNHEY, CDR2 SVGEGT. The V and J ends lost 2 bases and 2 bases respectively, with 25 bases between them. CDR3 in DNA: TGTGCCAGCAGTTACAAGTCGGGAATCCATCAAATGCTAGGCAATCAGCCCCAGCATTTT. It translates to CASSYKSGIHQMLGNQPQHF.

This clonotype occurred many times. The genes are TRBV7-2 and TRBJ2-7, with 9 nucleotides matching TRBD2. With V trimmed by 2 bases and J by 2 bases, 4 bases remained unmatched. Germline V lookup: CDR1 SGHTA, CDR2 FQGNSA. The CDR3 consists of 15 residues. This CDR3 is CASSLRLAGPYEQYF. The CDR3 bases are TGTGCCAGCAGCTTACGGCTAGCGGGACCCTACGAGCAGTACTTC.